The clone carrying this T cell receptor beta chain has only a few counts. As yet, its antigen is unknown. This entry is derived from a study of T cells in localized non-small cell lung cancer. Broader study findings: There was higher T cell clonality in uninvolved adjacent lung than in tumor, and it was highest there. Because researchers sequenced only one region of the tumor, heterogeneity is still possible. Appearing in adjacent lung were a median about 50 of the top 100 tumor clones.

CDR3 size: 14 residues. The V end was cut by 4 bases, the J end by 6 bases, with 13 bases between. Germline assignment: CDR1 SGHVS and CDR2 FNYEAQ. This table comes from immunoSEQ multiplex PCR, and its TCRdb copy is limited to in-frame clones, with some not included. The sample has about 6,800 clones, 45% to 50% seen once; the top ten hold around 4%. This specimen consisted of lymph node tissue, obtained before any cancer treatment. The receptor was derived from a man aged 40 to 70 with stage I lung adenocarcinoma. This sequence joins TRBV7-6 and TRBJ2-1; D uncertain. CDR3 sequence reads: CASSSHGGGNEQFF. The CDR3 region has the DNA TGTGCCAGCAGCTCTCACGGTGGCGGCAATGAGCAGTTCTTC.